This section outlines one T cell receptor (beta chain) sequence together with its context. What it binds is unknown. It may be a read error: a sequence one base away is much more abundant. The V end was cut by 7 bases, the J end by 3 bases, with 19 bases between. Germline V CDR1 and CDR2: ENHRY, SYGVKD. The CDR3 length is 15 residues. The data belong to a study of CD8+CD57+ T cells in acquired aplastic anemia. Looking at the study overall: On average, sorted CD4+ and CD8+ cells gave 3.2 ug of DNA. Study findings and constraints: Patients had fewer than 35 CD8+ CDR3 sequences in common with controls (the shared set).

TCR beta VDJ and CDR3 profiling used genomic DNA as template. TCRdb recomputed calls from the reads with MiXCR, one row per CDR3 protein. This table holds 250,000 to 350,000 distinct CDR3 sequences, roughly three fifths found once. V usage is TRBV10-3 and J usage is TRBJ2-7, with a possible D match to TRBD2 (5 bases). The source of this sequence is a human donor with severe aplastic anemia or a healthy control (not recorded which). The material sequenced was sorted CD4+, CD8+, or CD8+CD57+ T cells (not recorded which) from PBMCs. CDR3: CAITPGGLINYEQYF. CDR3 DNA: TGTGCCATCACCCCCGGAGGTCTTATCAACTACGAGCAGTACTTC.